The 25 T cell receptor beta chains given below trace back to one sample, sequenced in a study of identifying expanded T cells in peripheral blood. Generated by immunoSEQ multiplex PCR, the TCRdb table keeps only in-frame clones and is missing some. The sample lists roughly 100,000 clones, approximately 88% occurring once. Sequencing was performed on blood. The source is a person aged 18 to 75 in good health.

In DNA, the CDR3 is TGTGCCAGCAGTTTTCTTGAGGGAGTAGCCTACGAGCAGTACTTC. Residues: CASSFLEGVAYEQYF. This chain connects TRBV28 to TRBJ2-7; D is possibly TRBD2 (5 bases). The CDR3 consists of 15 residues. The germline V and J ends were trimmed by 3 bases and 2 bases, with 14 bases remaining between them. Germline V gene lookup returns CDR1 MDHEN and CDR2 SYDVKM.

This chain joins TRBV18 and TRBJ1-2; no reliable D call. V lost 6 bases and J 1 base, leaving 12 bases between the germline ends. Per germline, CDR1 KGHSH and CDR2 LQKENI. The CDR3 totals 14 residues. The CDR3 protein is CASSFDTFNYGYTF. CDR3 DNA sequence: TGTGCCAGCTCCTTCGACACGTTTAACTATGGCTACACCTTC. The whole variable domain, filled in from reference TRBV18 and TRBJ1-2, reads NAGVMQNPRHLVRRRGQEARLRCSPMKGHSHVYWYRQLPEEGLKFMVYLQKENIIDESGMPKERFSAEFPKEGPSILRIQQVVRGDSAAYFCASSFDTFNYGYTFGSGTRLTVV.

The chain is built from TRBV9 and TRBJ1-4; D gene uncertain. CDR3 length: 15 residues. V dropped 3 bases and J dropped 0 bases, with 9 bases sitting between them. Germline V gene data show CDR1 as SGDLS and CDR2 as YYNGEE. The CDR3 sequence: CASSESASTNEKLFF. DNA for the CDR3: TGTGCCAGCAGCGAATCAGCTTCAACTAATGAAAAACTGTTTTTT.

The CDR3, as DNA: TGTGCCAGCAGCCAAGTGGCCAGCGCCATGGACACGTACAATGAGCAGTTCTTC. Translation: CASSQVASAMDTYNEQFF. This chain links TRBV4-2 with TRBJ2-1, with TRBD1 as a possible D gene (5 bases). CDR3 length equals 18 residues. The germline gives CDR1 LGHNA, CDR2 YNFKEQ. Trimming took 1 base from V and 4 from J, leaving 20 bases between them.

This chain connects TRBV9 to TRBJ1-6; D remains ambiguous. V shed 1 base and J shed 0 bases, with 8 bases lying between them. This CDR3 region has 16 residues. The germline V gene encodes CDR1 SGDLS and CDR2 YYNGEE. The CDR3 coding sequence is TGTGCCAGCAGCGTAACGGAGCTCTCCTATAATTCACCCCTCCACTTT. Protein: CASSVTELSYNSPLHF.

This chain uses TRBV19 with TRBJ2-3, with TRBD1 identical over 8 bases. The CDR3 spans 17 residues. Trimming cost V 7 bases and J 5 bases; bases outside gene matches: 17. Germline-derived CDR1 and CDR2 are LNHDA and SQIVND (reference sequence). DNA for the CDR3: TGTGCCAGTACCTCGAGGAGGACAGGGTTTCGGAGAGATACGCAGTATTTT. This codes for CASTSRRTGFRRDTQYF.

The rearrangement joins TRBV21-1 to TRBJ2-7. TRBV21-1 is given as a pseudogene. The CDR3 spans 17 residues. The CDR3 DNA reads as TGTGCCAGCAGCAGAAAGCGCCTCTTGGGGGACCCTTGGGAGCAGTACTTC. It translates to CASSRKRLLGDPWEQYF.

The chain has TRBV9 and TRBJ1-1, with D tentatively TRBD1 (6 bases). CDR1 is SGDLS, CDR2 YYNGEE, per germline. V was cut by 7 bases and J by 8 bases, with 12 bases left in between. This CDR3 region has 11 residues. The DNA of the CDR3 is TGTGCCAGCGGGACAACCCAAGAAGCTTTCTTT. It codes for CASGTTQEAFF.

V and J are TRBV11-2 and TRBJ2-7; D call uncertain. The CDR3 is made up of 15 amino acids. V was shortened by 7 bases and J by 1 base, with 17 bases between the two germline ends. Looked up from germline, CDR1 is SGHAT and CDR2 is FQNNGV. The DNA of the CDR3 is TGTGCCAGCACGCACCCCATGGCAAGGTCCTACGAGCAGTACTTC. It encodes CASTHPMARSYEQYF.

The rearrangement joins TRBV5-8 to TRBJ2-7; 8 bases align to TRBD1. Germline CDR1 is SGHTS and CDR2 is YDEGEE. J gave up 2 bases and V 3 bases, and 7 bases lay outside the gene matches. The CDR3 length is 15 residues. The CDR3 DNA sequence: TGTGCCAGCAGCTCGGACAGGGAGGCCGCCTACGAGCAGTACTTC. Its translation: CASSSDREAAYEQYF.

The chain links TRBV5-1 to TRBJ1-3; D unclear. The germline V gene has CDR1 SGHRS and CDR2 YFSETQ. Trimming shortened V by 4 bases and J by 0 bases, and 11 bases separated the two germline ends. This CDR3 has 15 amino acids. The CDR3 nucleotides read TGCGCCAGCAGCAACTGGACCAACTCTGGAAACACCATATATTTT. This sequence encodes CASSNWTNSGNTIYF.

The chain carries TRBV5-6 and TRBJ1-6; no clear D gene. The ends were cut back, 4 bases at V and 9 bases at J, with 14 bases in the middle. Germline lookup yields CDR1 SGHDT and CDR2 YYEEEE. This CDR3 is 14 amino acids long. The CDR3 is CASSTGQRGSPLHF. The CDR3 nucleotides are TGTGCCAGCAGCACCGGGCAGCGAGGTTCACCCCTCCACTTT. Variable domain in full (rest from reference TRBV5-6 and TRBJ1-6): DAGVTQSPTHLIKTRGQQVTLRCSPKSGHDTVSWYQQALGQGPQFIFQYYEEEERQRGNFPDRFSGHQFPNYSSELNVNALLLGDSALYLCASSTGQRGSPLHFGNGTRLTVT.

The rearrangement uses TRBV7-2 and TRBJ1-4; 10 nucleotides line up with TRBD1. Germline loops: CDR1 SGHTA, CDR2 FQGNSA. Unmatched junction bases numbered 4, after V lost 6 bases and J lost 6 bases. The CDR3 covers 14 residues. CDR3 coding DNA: TGTGCCAGCAGAAGCGGGACAGGGGATGAAAAACTGTTTTTT. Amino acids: CASRSGTGDEKLFF.

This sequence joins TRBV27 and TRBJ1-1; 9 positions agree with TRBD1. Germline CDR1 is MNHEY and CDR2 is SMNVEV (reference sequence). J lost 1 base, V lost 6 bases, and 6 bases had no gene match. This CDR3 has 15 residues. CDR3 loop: CASRGDRAWNTEAFF. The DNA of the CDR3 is TGTGCCAGCAGGGGGGACAGGGCTTGGAACACTGAAGCTTTCTTT.

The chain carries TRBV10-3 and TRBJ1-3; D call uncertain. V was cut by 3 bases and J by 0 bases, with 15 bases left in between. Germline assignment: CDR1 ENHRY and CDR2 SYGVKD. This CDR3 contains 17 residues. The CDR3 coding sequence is TGTGCCATCAGTGACGTCCGGGTCCAAGGCTCTGGAAACACCATATATTTT. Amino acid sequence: CAISDVRVQGSGNTIYF.

CDR3 protein: CASSEPSRTITNYGYTF. In nucleotides, the CDR3 is TGTGCCAGCAGTGAACCTAGCAGGACTATTACTAACTATGGCTACACCTTC. The chain joins TRBV6-1 to TRBJ1-2; D unclear. V lost 2 bases to trimming and J lost 0 bases, with 16 bases between them. CDR1 is MNHNS and CDR2 is SASEGT in the germline V gene. This CDR3 comprises 17 residues.

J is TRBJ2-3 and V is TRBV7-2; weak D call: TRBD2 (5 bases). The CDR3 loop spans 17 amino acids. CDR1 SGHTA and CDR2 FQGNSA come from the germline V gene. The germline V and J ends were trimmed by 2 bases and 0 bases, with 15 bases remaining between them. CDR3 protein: CASSLYPRGASTDTQYF. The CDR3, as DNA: TGTGCCAGCAGCTTATATCCCCGGGGTGCTAGCACAGATACGCAGTATTTT.

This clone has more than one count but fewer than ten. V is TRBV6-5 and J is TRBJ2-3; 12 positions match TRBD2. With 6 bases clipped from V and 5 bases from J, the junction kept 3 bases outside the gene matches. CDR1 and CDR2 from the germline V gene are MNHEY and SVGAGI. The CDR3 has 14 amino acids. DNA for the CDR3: TGTGCCAGCAGGCAACTAGCGGGAGGAGATACGCAGTATTTT. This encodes CASRQLAGGDTQYF.

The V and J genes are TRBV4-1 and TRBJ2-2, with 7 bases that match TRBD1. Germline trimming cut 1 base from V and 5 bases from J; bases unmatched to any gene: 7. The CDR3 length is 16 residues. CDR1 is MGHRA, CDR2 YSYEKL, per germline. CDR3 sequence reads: CASSQGFRGSTGELFF. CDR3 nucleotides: TGCGCCAGCAGCCAAGGTTTCAGGGGGAGTACCGGGGAGCTGTTTTTT.

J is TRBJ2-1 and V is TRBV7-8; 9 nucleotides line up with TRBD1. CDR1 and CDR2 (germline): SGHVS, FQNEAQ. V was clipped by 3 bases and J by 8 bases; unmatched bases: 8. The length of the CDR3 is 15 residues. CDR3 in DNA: TGTGCCAGCAGCTTTTGGACAGGGGTGGAGCATGAGCAGTTCTTC. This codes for CASSFWTGVEHEQFF.

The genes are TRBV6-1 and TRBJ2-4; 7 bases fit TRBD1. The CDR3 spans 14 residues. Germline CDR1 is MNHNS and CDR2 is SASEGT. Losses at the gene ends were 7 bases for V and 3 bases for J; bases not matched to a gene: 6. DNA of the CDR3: TGTGCCAGCAATCCAGGGGGAAGCAAAAACATTCAGTACTTC. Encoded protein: CASNPGGSKNIQYF.

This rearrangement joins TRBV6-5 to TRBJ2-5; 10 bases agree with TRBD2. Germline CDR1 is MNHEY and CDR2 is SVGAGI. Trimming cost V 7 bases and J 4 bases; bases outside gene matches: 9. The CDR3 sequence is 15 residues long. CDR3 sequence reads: CASTDGLAGAETQYF. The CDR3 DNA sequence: TGTGCCAGCACCGACGGGCTAGCGGGAGCAGAGACCCAGTACTTC.

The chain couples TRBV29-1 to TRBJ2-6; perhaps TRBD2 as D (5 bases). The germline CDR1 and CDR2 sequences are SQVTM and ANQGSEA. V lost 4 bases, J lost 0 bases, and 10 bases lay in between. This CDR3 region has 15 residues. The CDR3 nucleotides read TGCAGCGTTGGGGAGCTGGGCTCTGGGGCCAACGTCCTGACTTTC. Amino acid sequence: CSVGELGSGANVLTF.

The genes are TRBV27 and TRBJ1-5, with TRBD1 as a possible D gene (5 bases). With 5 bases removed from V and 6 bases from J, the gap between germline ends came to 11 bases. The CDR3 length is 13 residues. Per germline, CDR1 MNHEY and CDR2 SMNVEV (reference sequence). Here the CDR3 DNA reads TGTGCCAGCAGTCCCAGGGCCAGTCAGCCCCAGCATTTT. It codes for CASSPRASQPQHF.

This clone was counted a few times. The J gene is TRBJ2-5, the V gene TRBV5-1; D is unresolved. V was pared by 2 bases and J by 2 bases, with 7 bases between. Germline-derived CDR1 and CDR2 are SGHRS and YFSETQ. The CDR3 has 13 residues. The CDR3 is CASSLAQQETQYF. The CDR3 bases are TGCGCCAGCAGCTTAGCCCAACAAGAGACCCAGTACTTC.